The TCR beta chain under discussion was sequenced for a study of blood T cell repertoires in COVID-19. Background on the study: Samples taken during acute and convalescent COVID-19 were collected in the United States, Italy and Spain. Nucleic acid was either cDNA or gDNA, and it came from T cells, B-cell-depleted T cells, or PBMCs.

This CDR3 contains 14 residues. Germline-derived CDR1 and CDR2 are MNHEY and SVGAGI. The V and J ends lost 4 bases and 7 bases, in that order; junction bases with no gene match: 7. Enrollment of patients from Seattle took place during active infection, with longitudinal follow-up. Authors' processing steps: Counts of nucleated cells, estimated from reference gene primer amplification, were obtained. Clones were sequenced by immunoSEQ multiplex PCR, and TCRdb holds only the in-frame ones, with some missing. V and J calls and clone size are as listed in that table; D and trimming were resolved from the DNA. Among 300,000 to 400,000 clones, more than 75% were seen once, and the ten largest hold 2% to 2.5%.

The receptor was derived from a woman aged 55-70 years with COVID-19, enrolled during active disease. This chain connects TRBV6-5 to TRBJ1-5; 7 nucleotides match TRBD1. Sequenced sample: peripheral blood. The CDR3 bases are TGTGCCAGCAGTTGGAGGGGGCGCGGACAGCCCCAGCATTTT. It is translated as CASSWRGRGQPQHF.